The 10 T cell receptor beta chains reported below all come from one sample, sequenced in a study of blood T cell repertoires in COVID-19. Measured with immunoSEQ multiplex PCR; TCRdb has only the in-frame clones, and not every one. The sample contains 150,000 to 200,000 clones, roughly 82% of which appear only once. The specimen was PBMCs or T cells enriched from blood (not recorded which). The receptors were gathered from a man over 45 who had recovered from COVID-19.

The rearrangement uses TRBV19 and TRBJ1-2; the match to TRBD1 covers 8 bases. V lost 6 bases and J lost 0; bases outside the gene matches: 3. CDR1 and CDR2 (germline): LNHDA, SQIVND (reference sequence). The CDR3 spans 14 residues. CDR3 nucleotide sequence: TGTGCCAGTAGCGGACAGGGAGCTAACTATGGCTACACCTTC. It translates to CASSGQGANYGYTF.

This chain joins TRBV25-1 and TRBJ1-3; 7 nucleotides agree with TRBD1. Germline V gives CDR1 MGHDK, CDR2 SYGVNS. There are 15 residues in the CDR3. Trimming removed 5 bases from V and 3 bases from J; junction bases left unmatched: 7. The DNA for the CDR3 is TGTGCCAGCAGTCCGACAGGGTTTGGTGGAAACACCATATATTTT. It translates to CASSPTGFGGNTIYF.

This sequence joins TRBV6-5 and TRBJ2-3, with a tentative D call TRBD1 (6 bases). V was shortened by 5 bases and J by 0 bases, with 12 bases between the two germline ends. The germline gives CDR1 MNHEY, CDR2 SVGAGI. The CDR3 length is 15 residues. CDR3 amino acids: CASSNGQPSTDTQYF. The CDR3 DNA reads TGTGCCAGCAGTAATGGACAGCCTAGCACAGATACGCAGTATTTT.

The chain combines TRBV9 with TRBJ2-6; the D is unclear. The CDR3 consists of 15 residues. The germline V gene encodes CDR1 SGDLS and CDR2 YYNGEE. V lost 1 base to trimming and J lost 0 bases, with 5 bases between them. The CDR3 sequence: CASSVTASGANVLTF. As DNA, the CDR3 is TGTGCCAGCAGCGTAACAGCCTCTGGGGCCAACGTCCTGACTTTC.

The chain links TRBV10-3 to TRBJ2-3; D is ambiguous. Trimming pared 6 bases from V and 5 bases from J, leaving 15 bases between. CDR1 is ENHRY and CDR2 is SYGVKD in the germline V gene. This CDR3 contains 14 residues. The CDR3 is CAIRESRTVDTQYF. CDR3 DNA: TGTGCCATCAGAGAATCCCGTACGGTAGATACGCAGTATTTT.

V usage is TRBV25-1 and J usage is TRBJ1-2, with D tentatively TRBD1 (5 bases). Germline V lookup: CDR1 MGHDK, CDR2 SYGVNS. The CDR3 is 12 residues long. V was cut by 6 bases and J by 5 bases, with 10 bases left in between. DNA for the CDR3: TGTGCCAGCAGCCCGGGACTTTATGGCTACACCTTC. Translated, it gives CASSPGLYGYTF.

The V gene is TRBV5-1, the J gene TRBJ2-5; 10 bases align to TRBD1. The V gene end was trimmed by 5 bases and the J gene end by 2 bases; junction bases not matched to a gene: 6. The CDR3 runs 15 residues. CDR1 and CDR2 (germline): SGHRS, YFSETQ. The CDR3 protein is CASSSTGGQQETQYF. The CDR3 bases are TGCGCCAGCAGTTCGACAGGGGGCCAGCAAGAGACCCAGTACTTC.

The DNA of the CDR3 is TGTGCCAGCAGCCCCATGGGCGGGGTCGATACGCAGTATTTT. Translating gives CASSPMGGVDTQYF. J is TRBJ2-3 and V is TRBV7-2; TRBD2 is a possible D gene (6 bases). Deletions cut 5 bases from V and 6 bases from J, with 15 bases between. Germline V gives CDR1 SGHTA, CDR2 FQGNSA. The CDR3 totals 14 residues.

The chain employs TRBV29-1 and TRBJ1-1, with no clear D. The CDR3 sequence is 12 residues long. Germline V gene data show CDR1 as SQVTM and CDR2 as ANQGSEA. Trimming stripped 2 bases from V and 8 bases from J, with 12 bases between. In DNA, the CDR3 is TGCAGCGTTGAACTGGACGGCGGGGAAGCTTTCTTT. Translated: CSVELDGGEAFF.

This clone was counted once. V is TRBV6-5 and J is TRBJ1-4; D remains ambiguous. V lost 6 bases and J 7 bases, leaving 9 bases between the germline ends. The CDR3 has 12 amino acids. Germline V gene data show CDR1 as MNHEY and CDR2 as SVGAGI. CDR3 sequence reads: CASRPHGEKLFF. Written as DNA, the CDR3 is TGTGCCAGCAGACCCCACGGTGAAAAACTGTTTTTT.